These T cell receptor beta chains were read from a single sample in a study of identical twins. MiXCR was run by TCRdb on the 5' RACE reads, yielding one entry per CDR3 protein. The sample gives 420,000 or so distinct CDR3 sequences, approximately 17% of which show up once; approximately 12% is in the top ten. Sequences were obtained from naive T cells sorted from blood. The receptors stem from a man aged 45-65 years in good health. Both conserved end residues are part of each CDR3. D genes are given only for firm matches. For some rows the clone size is stated as once, few or many, or as a class when expanded; others skip it.

-	TRBJ2-5	-	TRBV21-1	CASSRSSSGDGETQYF	TGTGCCAGCAGCAGGTCGAGTAGCGGAGATGGGGAGACCCAGTACTTC
TRBD1	TRBJ2-7	few	TRBV6-2/TRBV6-3	CASSSFLQGVYEQYF	TGTGCCAGCAGTTCCTTCCTCCAGGGGGTCTACGAGCAGTACTTC
TRBD2	TRBJ2-7	few	TRBV20-1	CSARGLAGGPYEQYF	TGCAGTGCCAGGGGTCTAGCGGGAGGGCCATACGAGCAGTACTTC
TRBD1	TRBJ2-2	once	TRBV6-2/TRBV6-3	CASSYSTGQANTGELFF	TGTGCCAGCAGTTACTCGACCGGACAGGCGAACACCGGGGAGCTGTTTTTT
TRBD1	TRBJ2-5	few	TRBV7-9	CASSPGQGFPETQYF	TGTGCCAGCAGCCCCGGACAGGGATTCCCGGAGACCCAGTACTTC
TRBD1	TRBJ2-3	-	TRBV5-1	CASSWGQRADTQYF	TGCGCCAGCAGCTGGGGACAGCGCGCAGATACGCAGTATTTT
-	TRBJ2-3	-	TRBV10-3	CAISDGGFTDTQYF	TGTGCCATCAGTGACGGGGGTTTCACAGATACGCAGTATTTT
TRBD1	TRBJ2-1	many	TRBV5-1	CASSLASLGTGYAHNEQFF	TGCGCCAGCAGCTTGGCTTCCTTAGGGACAGGGTACGCTCACAATGAGCAGTTCTTC
-	TRBJ2-7	many	TRBV6-5	CASSYSSRTPWEQYF	TGTGCCAGCAGTTACTCTAGTAGGACACCCTGGGAGCAGTACTTC
-	TRBJ2-7	few	TRBV5-1	CASSQRANFGQSSYEQYF	TGCGCCAGCAGCCAAAGGGCCAACTTTGGACAGAGCTCCTACGAGCAGTACTTC
-	TRBJ1-5	-	TRBV7-9	CASPQEPGPQHF	TGTGCCAGCCCACAGGAGCCCGGGCCCCAGCATTTT
-	TRBJ1-1	-	TRBV3-1	CASSQGSVGGRTEAFF	TGTGCCAGCAGCCAAGGCTCGGTTGGGGGACGCACTGAAGCTTTCTTT
-	TRBJ2-1	-	TRBV13	CASSPQGEAVENYNEQFF	TGTGCCAGCAGCCCCCAGGGGGAGGCCGTCGAAAACTACAATGAGCAGTTCTTC
TRBD1	TRBJ1-2	-	TRBV4-2	CASSQVGDRVFDDGYTF	TGTGCCAGCAGCCAGGTTGGGGACAGGGTTTTTGATGATGGCTACACCTTC
TRBD1	TRBJ2-7	-	TRBV4-2	CASSQGDRRRLDEQYF	TGTGCCAGCAGCCAAGGGGACAGGAGACGTTTGGACGAGCAGTACTTC
-	TRBJ2-3	-	TRBV5-1	CASGREPSDTQYF	TGCGCCAGCGGAAGGGAACCCTCTGATACGCAGTATTTT
TRBD2	TRBJ2-1	-	TRBV7-8	CASSLRGLRTSGSEWNEQFF	TGTGCCAGCAGCTTGCGTGGCTTGAGGACTAGCGGGAGTGAGTGGAATGAGCAGTTCTTC
TRBD1	TRBJ1-5	-	TRBV25-1	CASVYRGGQPQHF	TGTGCCAGCGTATACAGGGGAGGTCAGCCCCAGCATTTT
TRBD1	TRBJ1-2	many	TRBV2	CASSRDRGNYGYTF	TGTGCCAGCAGTAGGGACAGGGGAAACTATGGCTACACCTTC
TRBD2	TRBJ2-1	-	TRBV6-5	CASSLAGGRVNEQFF	TGTGCCAGCAGTTTAGCGGGGGGGAGGGTAAATGAGCAGTTCTTC
TRBD1	TRBJ2-1	-	TRBV5-5	CASSREGQTQRNEQFF	TGTGCCAGCAGCCGAGAGGGACAGACCCAACGCAATGAGCAGTTCTTC
-	TRBJ2-5	-	TRBV5-1	CASSPATGLQETQYF	TGCGCCAGCAGTCCCGCGACGGGCCTACAAGAGACCCAGTACTTC
TRBD2	TRBJ2-3	few	TRBV20-1	CSASWRGSTDTQYF	TGCAGTGCTAGTTGGCGGGGGAGCACAGATACGCAGTATTTT
-	TRBJ2-6	-	TRBV30	CAWSSTVSPWSGANVLTF	TGTGCCTGGAGCTCGACAGTGTCCCCCTGGTCTGGGGCCAACGTCCTGACTTTC
-	TRBJ1-1	few	TRBV5-1	CASSLSGKSLTEAFF	TGCGCCAGCAGCTTGTCAGGGAAGAGTTTGACTGAAGCTTTCTTT
-	TRBJ2-7	-	TRBV7-9	CASSLRRGEDEQYF	TGTGCCAGCAGCTTGCGGAGGGGAGAGGACGAGCAGTACTTC
-	TRBJ1-1	many	TRBV20-1	CSARPGHMNTEAFF	TGCAGTGCTAGACCGGGTCATATGAACACTGAAGCTTTCTTT
-	TRBJ2-7	-	TRBV6-2/TRBV6-3	CASSRPTSRSSYEQYF	TGTGCCAGCAGCCGCCCAACTAGTCGGAGCTCCTACGAGCAGTACTTC
TRBD1	TRBJ1-6	few	TRBV20-1	CSAREGQGVLANSPLHF	TGCAGTGCTAGAGAGGGACAGGGGGTTTTAGCCAATTCACCCCTCCACTTT
TRBD2	TRBJ2-1	once	TRBV28	CASSFGLAEDNEQFF	TGTGCCAGCAGTTTTGGACTAGCGGAGGACAATGAGCAGTTCTTC
-	TRBJ2-1	-	TRBV6-4	CASKPDNEQFF	TGTGCCAGCAAACCCGATAATGAGCAGTTCTTC
TRBD1	TRBJ2-3	-	TRBV7-9	CASSPRTGAEADTQYF	TGTGCCAGCAGCCCCCGGACAGGGGCCGAGGCAGATACGCAGTATTTT
TRBD1	TRBJ1-6	-	TRBV12-3/TRBV12-4	CASSLRQGWSSPLHF	TGTGCCAGCAGTTTGAGACAGGGGTGGAGTTCACCCCTCCACTTT
-	TRBJ2-1	-	TRBV11-2	CASSLTRKPNEQFF	TGTGCCAGCAGCTTGACAAGGAAGCCGAATGAGCAGTTCTTC
TRBD2	TRBJ2-1	-	TRBV5-1	CASSFSSGGAPYNEQFF	TGCGCCAGCAGCTTTTCTAGCGGGGGGGCCCCATACAATGAGCAGTTCTTC
TRBD2	TRBJ2-5	-	TRBV12-3/TRBV12-4	CASSLIPPLAVNQETQYF	TGTGCCAGCAGTTTAATACCCCCACTAGCGGTGAACCAAGAGACCCAGTACTTC
TRBD1	TRBJ2-7	-	TRBV7-2	CASSYLGDRSYEQYF	TGTGCCAGCAGCTATCTTGGGGACAGGTCCTACGAGCAGTACTTC
-	TRBJ1-1	-	TRBV20-1	CSATVGRGANTEAFF	TGCAGTGCTACCGTGGGCAGGGGAGCGAACACTGAAGCTTTCTTT
TRBD1	TRBJ1-5	few	TRBV20-1	CSANPTGGIRNQPQHF	TGCAGTGCTAACCCCACAGGGGGTATACGCAATCAGCCCCAGCATTTT
-	TRBJ2-4	-	TRBV6-1	CASSEAIAKKNIQYF	TGTGCCAGCAGTGAAGCTATCGCCAAAAAGAACATTCAGTACTTC
TRBD2	TRBJ2-7	-	TRBV6-2/TRBV6-3	CASSYALAGGGSYEQYF	TGTGCCAGCAGTTACGCGCTAGCGGGAGGGGGCTCCTACGAGCAGTACTTC
TRBD2	TRBJ2-7	few	TRBV27	CASRLANSYEQYF	TGTGCCAGCAGACTAGCGAACTCCTACGAGCAGTACTTC
-	TRBJ2-3	-	TRBV7-2	CASRNPTDTQYF	TGTGCCAGCAGAAACCCCACAGATACGCAGTATTTT
-	TRBJ2-7	-	TRBV20-1	CSARADNSYEQYF	TGCAGTGCTAGAGCGGACAACTCCTACGAGCAGTACTTC
TRBD2	TRBJ2-5	many	TRBV5-1	CASSLAGGVTETQYF	TGCGCCAGCAGCCTAGCGGGAGGGGTGACAGAGACCCAGTACTTC
TRBD2	TRBJ2-5	-	TRBV15	CATSRTRTSTETQYF	TGTGCCACCAGCAGAACACGGACTAGCACGGAGACCCAGTACTTC
TRBD1	TRBJ1-4	many	TRBV9	CASSVAPGGANEKLFF	TGTGCCAGCAGCGTAGCTCCAGGGGGGGCTAATGAAAAACTGTTTTTT
-	TRBJ2-1	-	TRBV6-1	CASSSQGRNEQFF	TGTGCCAGCAGTAGCCAGGGACGTAATGAGCAGTTCTTC
-	TRBJ2-5	many	TRBV5-1	CASSRGTEQETQYF	TGCGCCAGCAGCCGCGGGACAGAACAAGAGACCCAGTACTTC
-	TRBJ1-2	-	TRBV4-1	CASSQDLGQGISNYGYTF	TGCGCCAGCAGCCAAGATCTCGGGCAGGGTATTTCTAACTATGGCTACACCTTC
TRBD2	TRBJ2-3	-	TRBV9	CASATWGGESTDTQYF	TGTGCCAGCGCTACCTGGGGGGGGGAAAGCACAGATACGCAGTATTTT
-	TRBJ1-2	few	TRBV7-2	CASSFGGSRHGYTF	TGTGCCAGCAGCTTTGGCGGGAGCAGGCATGGCTACACCTTC
-	TRBJ2-2	many	TRBV7-2	CASSLVAQASSTGELFF	TGTGCCAGCAGCTTAGTAGCACAGGCCTCGAGCACCGGGGAGCTGTTTTTT